The source of this T cell receptor (beta chain) is a study of shared clonotypes between healthy human individuals. Across the whole study: Serving as donors were a couple of women and a few men, whose ages spanned 18 to 49.

The CDR3 has 16 amino acids. Trimming removed 0 bases at V and 4 bases at J, with 16 bases between. CDR1 and CDR2 from the germline V gene are SGHNT and YYREEE (reference sequence). TCRdb's table, derived via immunoSEQ multiplex PCR, lists solely in-frame clones and lacks some. The sample records some 1 million clones, about 76% being singletons. This clone was recorded only once. This TCR derives from a man aged 18 to 29 in good health. Sequenced sample: memory CD4+ T cells sorted from blood. Noted subset: CD45RA-negative fraction. The rearrangement joins TRBV5-4 to TRBJ2-5; maybe TRBD1 (5 bases). CDR3 nucleotide sequence: TGTGCCAGCAGCTTGGAATCTCTCCAGGGCGGAGAGACCCAGTACTTC. It translates to CASSLESLQGGETQYF. The full variable domain, its missing parts supplied by reference TRBV5-4 and TRBJ2-5, is ETGVTQSPTHLIKTRGQQVTLRCSSQSGHNTVSWYQQALGQGPQFIFQYYREEENGRGNFPPRFSGLQFPNYSSELNVNALELDDSALYLCASSLESLQGGETQYFGPGTRLLVL.